This is a list of T cell receptor beta chains from one sample in a study of cytomegalovirus exposure and HLA in healthy donors. Clones were sequenced by immunoSEQ multiplex PCR, and TCRdb holds only the in-frame ones, with some missing. The sample has 150,000 to 200,000 clones; roughly 82% are singletons. Sequenced sample: PBMCs. The source of these receptors is a man in his forties in good health and CMV-seronegative. Each CDR3 is given with its conserved first and last residue.

J gene,V gene,CDR3 protein
TRBJ2-2,TRBV13,CASSLVGVNTGELFF
TRBJ2-6,TRBV2,CASTLAGVSGANVLTF
TRBJ1-2,TRBV7-2,CASSSYREGGYTF
TRBJ2-3,TRBV19,CASSIGGGPDTQYF
TRBJ2-7,TRBV7-9,CSSSPKTSGGIYEQYF
TRBJ1-1,TRBV6-5,CASSYGQNTEAFF
TRBJ2-5,TRBV7-6,CASSLGGLQETQYF
TRBJ2-7,TRBV7-2,CASSSTQGGYEQYF
TRBJ2-2,TRBV21-1,CASSKGGREKSTGELFF
TRBJ1-1,TRBV28,CASHRVGAEAFF
TRBJ2-1,TRBV7-3,CASSPTGTGSYNEQFF
TRBJ1-2,TRBV19,CASSKRGTVDYGYTF
TRBJ1-5,TRBV7-2,CASRNPYSNQPQHF